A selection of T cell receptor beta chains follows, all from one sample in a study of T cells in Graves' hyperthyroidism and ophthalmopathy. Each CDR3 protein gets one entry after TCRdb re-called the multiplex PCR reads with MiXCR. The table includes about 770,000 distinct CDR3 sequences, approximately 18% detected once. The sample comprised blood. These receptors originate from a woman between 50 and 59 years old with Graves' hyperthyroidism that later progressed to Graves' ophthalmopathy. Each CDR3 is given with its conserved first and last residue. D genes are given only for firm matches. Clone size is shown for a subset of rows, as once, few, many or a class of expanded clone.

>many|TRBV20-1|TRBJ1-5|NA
CSASGGSQPQHF
TGCAGTGCTAGCGGGGGTTCTCAGCCCCAGCATTTT
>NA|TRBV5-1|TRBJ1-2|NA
CASSPDTYYGYTF
TGCGCCAGCAGCCCGGACACGTACTATGGCTACACCTTC
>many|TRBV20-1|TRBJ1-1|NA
CSARPSPGVPEAFF
TGCAGTGCTAGACCCTCTCCAGGGGTCCCTGAAGCTTTCTTT
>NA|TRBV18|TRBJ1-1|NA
CASSPQVKGPNTEAFF
TGTGCCAGCTCACCACAGGTCAAGGGGCCAAACACTGAAGCTTTCTTT
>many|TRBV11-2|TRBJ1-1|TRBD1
CASSLADRGRGTEAFF
TGTGCCAGCAGCTTAGCGGACAGGGGACGAGGCACTGAAGCTTTCTTT
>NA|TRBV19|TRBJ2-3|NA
CASSMEHQRGTDTQYF
TGTGCCAGTAGTATGGAACACCAGAGGGGCACAGATACGCAGTATTTT
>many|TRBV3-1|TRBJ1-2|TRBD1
CASSQNRDSYGYTF
TGTGCCAGCAGCCAGAACCGGGACAGCTATGGCTACACCTTC
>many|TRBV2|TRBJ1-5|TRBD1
CASSGRDSRQPQHF
TGTGCCAGCAGTGGCCGGGACAGCCGCCAGCCCCAGCATTTT
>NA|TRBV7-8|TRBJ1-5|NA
CASSLNPTDPYSNQPQHF
TGTGCCAGCAGCCTAAATCCGACAGATCCATATAGCAATCAGCCCCAGCATTTT
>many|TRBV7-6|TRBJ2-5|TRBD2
CASSTSGAETQYF
TGTGCCAGCTCGACTAGCGGGGCAGAGACCCAGTACTTC
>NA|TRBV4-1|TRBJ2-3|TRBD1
CASSHGTETITDTQYF
TGCGCCAGCAGCCACGGGACAGAAACTATCACAGATACGCAGTATTTT
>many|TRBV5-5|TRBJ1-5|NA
CASSLEPGIQPQHF
TGTGCCAGCAGCTTGGAGCCAGGGATTCAGCCCCAGCATTTT
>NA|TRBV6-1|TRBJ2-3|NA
CASRKGQYMLDTQYF
TGTGCCAGCAGAAAAGGCCAGTACATGTTAGATACGCAGTATTTT
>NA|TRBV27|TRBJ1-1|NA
CASSLRDTGTRTEAFF
TGTGCCAGCAGTCTGAGGGACACAGGAACAAGAACTGAAGCTTTCTTT
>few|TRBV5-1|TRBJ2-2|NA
CASSVWGTGELFF
TGCGCCAGCAGTGTCTGGGGCACCGGGGAGCTGTTTTTT
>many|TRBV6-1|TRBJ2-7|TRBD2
CASSASLASGGASPYEQYF
TGTGCCAGCAGTGCTTCCCTGGCTAGCGGGGGGGCTTCCCCCTACGAGCAGTACTTC
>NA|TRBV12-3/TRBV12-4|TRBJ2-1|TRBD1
CASRGDRGRDSYNEQFF
TGTGCCAGCAGGGGGGACAGGGGGCGCGACTCCTACAATGAGCAGTTCTTC
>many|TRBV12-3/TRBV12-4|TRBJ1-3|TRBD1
CASSLRRDSWSSGNTIYF
TGTGCCAGCAGTTTAAGAAGGGACAGTTGGAGCTCTGGAAACACCATATATTTT
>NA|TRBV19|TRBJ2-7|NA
CASSIAASSSYEQYF
TGTGCCAGTAGTATAGCTGCCTCCTCCTCCTACGAGCAGTACTTC
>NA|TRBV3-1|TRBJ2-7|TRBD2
CASSRVTGLGIYEQYF
TGTGCCAGCAGCCGCGTAACGGGACTAGGCATCTACGAGCAGTACTTC
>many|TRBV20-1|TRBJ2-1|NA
CSAREPGGRKYNEQFF
TGCAGTGCTAGAGAACCAGGGGGGCGAAAGTACAATGAGCAGTTCTTC
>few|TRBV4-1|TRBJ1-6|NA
CASSQDWGAGTLHF
TGCGCCAGCAGCCAAGATTGGGGGGCGGGGACCCTCCACTTT
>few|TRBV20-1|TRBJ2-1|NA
CSARASNEQFF
TGCAGTGCTAGAGCGTCTAATGAGCAGTTCTTC
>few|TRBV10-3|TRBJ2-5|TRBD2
CAISSGTSGETQYF
TGTGCCATCAGTTCCGGGACTAGTGGGGAGACCCAGTACTTC
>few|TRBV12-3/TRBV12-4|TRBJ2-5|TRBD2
CATLRRLAEETQYF
TGTGCCACCCTCCGCCGGCTAGCGGAAGAGACCCAGTACTTC
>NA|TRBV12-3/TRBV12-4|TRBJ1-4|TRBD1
CASSFETGAGNEKLFF
TGTGCCAGCAGTTTCGAGACAGGGGCCGGTAATGAAAAACTGTTTTTT
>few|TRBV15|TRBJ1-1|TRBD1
CATSRDRGRDEAFF
TGTGCCACCAGCAGAGACAGGGGGCGGGATGAAGCTTTCTTT
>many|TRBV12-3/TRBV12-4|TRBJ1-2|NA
CASSLYGADGYTF
TGTGCCAGCAGCCTTTACGGGGCAGATGGCTACACCTTC
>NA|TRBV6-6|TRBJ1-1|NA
CASSYGEEAFF
TGTGCCAGCAGTTACGGGGAGGAAGCTTTCTTT
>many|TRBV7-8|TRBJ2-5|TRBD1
CASSLKTPTGGGETQYF
TGTGCCAGCAGCTTAAAGACGCCGACAGGGGGCGGTGAGACCCAGTACTTC
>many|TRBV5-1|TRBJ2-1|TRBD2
CASSSILAANNEQFF
TGCGCCAGCAGCTCGATACTAGCGGCAAACAATGAGCAGTTCTTC
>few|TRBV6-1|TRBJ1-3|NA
CASSSSGGTGNTIYF
TGTGCCAGCAGTTCGTCGGGGGGTACAGGAAACACCATATATTTT
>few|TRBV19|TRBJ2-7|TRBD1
CASRTSRQGGVHEQYF
TGTGCCAGCCGAACCTCCAGACAGGGGGGAGTCCACGAGCAGTACTTC
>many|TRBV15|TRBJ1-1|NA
CATSRDIRGKAFF
TGTGCCACCAGCAGAGATATTCGGGGAAAAGCTTTCTTT
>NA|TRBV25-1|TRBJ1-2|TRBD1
CASSRDSIFGYTF
TGTGCCAGCAGCCGGGACAGCATTTTTGGCTACACCTTC
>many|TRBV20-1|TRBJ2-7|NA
CSAGTRVSYEQYF
TGCAGTGCCGGGACAAGAGTCTCCTACGAGCAGTACTTC
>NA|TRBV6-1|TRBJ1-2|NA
CASSEVGRAYGYTF
TGTGCCAGCAGTGAAGTGGGCAGGGCCTATGGCTACACCTTC
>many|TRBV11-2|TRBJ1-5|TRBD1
CASSLGVTGGNQPQHF
TGTGCCAGCAGCTTAGGTGTGACAGGGGGGAATCAGCCCCAGCATTTT
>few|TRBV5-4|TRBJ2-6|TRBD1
CASSLLLDRGQSGANVLTF
TGTGCCAGCAGCTTACTATTGGACAGGGGGCAGTCTGGGGCCAACGTCCTGACTTTC
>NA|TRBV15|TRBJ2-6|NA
CATSRDVTGSLWANVLTF
TGTGCCACCAGCAGAGATGTAACAGGGTCCCTCTGGGCCAACGTCCTGACTTTC
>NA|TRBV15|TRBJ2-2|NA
CATSSGRYRELFF
TGTGCCACCAGCTCCGGACGGTACCGGGAGCTGTTTTTT
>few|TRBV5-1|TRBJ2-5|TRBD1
CASRAGQGQETQYF
TGCGCCAGCAGAGCGGGACAGGGCCAAGAGACCCAGTACTTC
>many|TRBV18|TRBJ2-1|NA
CASSPQGDEQFF
TGTGCCAGCTCACCACAGGGAGATGAGCAGTTCTTC
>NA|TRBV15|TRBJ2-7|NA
CATSTRTTGKKAYEQYF
TGTGCCACCAGCACACGAACGACCGGAAAAAAAGCCTACGAGCAGTACTTC
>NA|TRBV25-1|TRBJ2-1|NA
CASSEYPREGSSYNEQFF
TGTGCCAGCAGTGAATACCCCAGGGAAGGGTCTAGCTACAATGAGCAGTTCTTC
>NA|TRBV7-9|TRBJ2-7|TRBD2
CASGSTLTSGSLTYYEQYF
TGTGCCAGCGGCTCAACCCTGACTAGCGGGAGCCTTACCTACTACGAGCAGTACTTC
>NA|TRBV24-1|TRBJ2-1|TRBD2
CATSGPSTRGGVGNEQFF
TGTGCCACCAGTGGCCCCTCGACTAGGGGAGGGGTGGGGAATGAGCAGTTCTTC
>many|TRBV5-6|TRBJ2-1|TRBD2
CASSSIAGGGFEQFF
TGTGCCAGCAGCTCAATAGCGGGGGGTGGTTTCGAGCAGTTCTTC
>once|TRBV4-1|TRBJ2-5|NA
CASSQGWTSGEGETQYF
TGCGCCAGCAGCCAAGGGTGGACCTCAGGGGAGGGAGAGACCCAGTACTTC
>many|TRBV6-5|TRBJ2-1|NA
CASSYSGENNEQFF
TGTGCCAGCAGTTACTCGGGCGAGAACAATGAGCAGTTCTTC
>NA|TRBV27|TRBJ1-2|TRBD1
CASSRQGPFNYGYTF
TGTGCCAGCAGCAGACAGGGACCTTTTAACTATGGCTACACCTTC
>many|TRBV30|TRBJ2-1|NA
CAWSEPGYEQFF
TGTGCCTGGAGTGAACCGGGTTATGAGCAGTTCTTC
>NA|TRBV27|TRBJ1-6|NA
CASSLSLGTGSPLHF
TGTGCCAGCAGTTTATCGCTGGGAACGGGATCACCCCTCCACTTT